The 17 T cell receptor beta chains below were found in one sample sequenced in a study of OX40 agonist ivuxolimab in advanced cancers. The data were produced by immunoSEQ multiplex PCR, yet TCRdb's version contains in-frame clones alone and is incomplete. The sample yields approximately 63,000 clones, 79% seen once. This specimen was CD4+ or CD8+ T cells sorted from blood, taken in a trial of the OX40 agonist ivuxolimab. These receptors were obtained from an adult with an advanced solid tumor such as melanoma, head and neck, liver or kidney cancer.

The chain couples TRBV7-3 to TRBJ2-3; D unclear. The germline CDR1 and CDR2 sequences are SGHTA and FQGTGA. V was shortened by 5 bases and J by 0 bases, with 9 bases between the two germline ends. This CDR3 is 14 amino acids long. Here the CDR3 reads CASSPRSSTDTQYF. The DNA of the CDR3 is TGTGCCAGCAGCCCCCGCTCTAGCACAGATACGCAGTATTTT.

The chain couples TRBV27 to TRBJ2-1; D is unresolved. This CDR3 comprises 14 residues. V dropped 10 bases and J dropped 7 bases, with 20 bases sitting between them. Germline V gene lookup returns CDR1 MNHEY and CDR2 SMNVEV (reference sequence). The CDR3, as DNA: TGTGCCATCGCCCTGGGAAGCTCCCTAAATGAGCAGTTCTTC. Translating gives CAIALGSSLNEQFF.

This clone was detected a few times. The chain has TRBV4-3 and TRBJ2-1, with unresolved D. Deletions cut 2 bases from V and 4 bases from J, with 18 bases between. This CDR3 contains 17 residues. Germline V gene sequence: CDR1 LGHNA, CDR2 YSLEER. The CDR3 DNA reads TGCGCCAGCAGCCAACTCCCCCTGGGCGACACGTACAATGAGCAGTTCTTC. As protein: CASSQLPLGDTYNEQFF.

This clone was observed a single time. V gene TRBV5-1 combines with J gene TRBJ2-1, with TRBD1 as a possible D gene (5 bases). V was shortened by 3 bases and J by 4 bases, with 17 bases between the two germline ends. CDR3 length: 16 amino acids. Looked up from germline, CDR1 is SGHRS and CDR2 is YFSETQ. The chain's CDR3 is CASSWIIRQNYNEQFF. Written as DNA, the CDR3 is TGCGCCAGCAGCTGGATCATAAGACAGAATTACAATGAGCAGTTCTTC.

This clone was observed a few times. Germline is not matched at one junction end, which may reflect a read error. The V gene is TRBV7-7, the J gene TRBJ2-1; 14 nucleotides agree with TRBD2. Germline loops: CDR1 SSHAT, CDR2 FNYEAQ (reference sequence). The CDR3 runs to 16 residues. The CDR3 reads CASSATSGGAYNEQFF. CDR3 in DNA: TGTGCTAGCAGCGCGACTAGCGGGGGGGCTTACAATGAGCAGTTCTTC.

The CDR3 is CASSPGDPTGEAFF. The CDR3 bases are TGTGCCAGCAGCCCGGGGGACCCGACCGGTGAAGCTTTCTTT. The genes are TRBV5-6 and TRBJ1-1; tentatively, D is TRBD1 (5 bases). Germline V gives CDR1 SGHDT, CDR2 YYEEEE. This CDR3 has 14 amino acids. Trimming shortened V by 4 bases and J by 7 bases, and 17 bases separated the two germline ends.

The chain carries TRBV6-5 and TRBJ2-5; maybe TRBD2 (6 bases). V shed 6 bases and J shed 1 base, with 9 bases lying between them. The CDR3 totals 13 residues. CDR1 is MNHEY, CDR2 SVGAGI, per germline. CDR3 in DNA: TGTGCCAGCAGCCTACTAGCCCAAGAGACCCAGTACTTC. Translation: CASSLLAQETQYF.

The chain combines TRBV19 with TRBJ1-5, with D uncertain. The CDR3 is 15 residues long. Trimming stripped 3 bases from V and 2 bases from J, with 11 bases between. Germline V gene lookup returns CDR1 LNHDA and CDR2 SQIVND (reference sequence). CDR3 sequence: CASSIPTSGNQPQHF. CDR3 nucleotide sequence: TGTGCCAGTAGTATCCCCACGAGTGGCAATCAGCCCCAGCATTTT.

DNA for the CDR3: TGTGCCAGCTCACAAGCGTTAAGCGAGCAGTACTTC. Protein product: CASSQALSEQYF. The V call is TRBV18, the J call TRBJ2-7; D is uncertain. Germline V lookup: CDR1 KGHSH, CDR2 LQKENI. V shed 4 bases and J shed 6 bases, with 10 bases lying between them. The CDR3 runs 12 residues.

The V gene is TRBV5-1, the J gene TRBJ1-3; D is unclear. This CDR3 is built from 14 residues. Germline CDR1 reads SGHRS; CDR2 reads YFSETQ. Trimming took 0 bases from V and 3 from J, leaving 7 bases between them. The DNA for the CDR3 is TGCGCCAGCAGCTTGGCCGGGAGTGGAAACACCATATATTTT. The encoded protein is CASSLAGSGNTIYF. The entire variable domain, with the rest obtained from reference TRBV5-1 and TRBJ1-3, is as follows: KAGVTQTPRYLIKTRGQQVTLSCSPISGHRSVSWYQQTPGQGLQFLFEYFSETQRNKGNFPGRFSGRQFSNSRSEMNVSTLELGDSALYLCASSLAGSGNTIYFGEGSWLTVV.

The gene calls are TRBV7-6 and TRBJ2-6, with a tentative D call TRBD2 (6 bases). Germline V gene sequence: CDR1 SGHVS, CDR2 FNYEAQ. The CDR3 is made up of 18 amino acids. V was cut by 2 bases and J by 2 bases, with 16 bases left in between. The CDR3 sequence is CASSLLAGRRAGANVLTF. The CDR3, as DNA: TGTGCCAGCAGCTTACTGGCGGGGCGAAGAGCTGGGGCCAACGTCCTGACTTTC.

The chain carries TRBV10-3 and TRBJ2-7, with D perhaps assigned TRBD1 or TRBD2 (5 bases each). V lost 2 bases, J lost 0 bases, and 14 bases lay in between. CDR3 size: 16 residues. CDR1 is ENHRY, CDR2 SYGVKD, per germline. The CDR3 DNA follows: TGTGCCATCAGTGAGATGGGCGCAGGGAGCTCCTACGAGCAGTACTTC. This translates into CAISEMGAGSSYEQYF.

The chain couples TRBV19 to TRBJ1-5; 11 positions match TRBD1. This CDR3 has 14 residues. Germline lookup yields CDR1 LNHDA and CDR2 SQIVND (reference sequence). Germline trimming cut 7 bases from V and 6 bases from J; bases unmatched to any gene: 5. This chain's CDR3 is CASKGGQGGQPQHF. The CDR3 DNA reads TGTGCCAGTAAGGGGGGACAGGGGGGTCAGCCCCAGCATTTT.

V usage is TRBV28 and J usage is TRBJ1-5, with a weak D call TRBD1 (6 bases). This CDR3 region has 14 residues. The germline V gene encodes CDR1 MDHEN and CDR2 SYDVKM. V shed 5 bases and J shed 7 bases, with 15 bases lying between them. CDR3 DNA sequence: TGTGCCAGCAGTCGACCACAGGGTGTCCAGCCCCAGCATTTT. Protein sequence: CASSRPQGVQPQHF.

The rearrangement joins TRBV10-3 to TRBJ2-5; 7 bases are shared with TRBD2. J lost 7 bases, V lost 0 bases, and 2 bases had no gene match. In germline, CDR1 is ENHRY, CDR2 SYGVKD. CDR3 length equals 13 residues. The CDR3 DNA reads TGTGCCATCAGTGAGTCGAGGGAGGGGACCCAGTACTTC. It is translated as CAISESREGTQYF.

This chain joins TRBV28 and TRBJ1-2, with TRBD1 as a possible D gene (5 bases). This CDR3 region has 15 residues. Germline V gene lookup returns CDR1 MDHEN and CDR2 SYDVKM. Trimming stripped 5 bases from V and 3 bases from J, with 16 bases between. The CDR3 sequence: CASSPGGGGYYGYTF. CDR3 DNA sequence: TGTGCCAGCAGTCCCGGCGGCGGGGGGTACTATGGCTACACCTTC.

This clone has only a few counts. The rearrangement links TRBV27 to TRBJ1-5; D may be TRBD1 (5 bases). The CDR3 sequence is 16 residues long. Trimming took 8 bases from V and 9 from J, leaving 26 bases between them. The germline V gene has CDR1 MNHEY and CDR2 SMNVEV (reference sequence). The CDR3 DNA follows: TGTGCCAGCGGTCATAGGGACGGCCAAGGTGGTTGGCCCCAGCATTTT. Translated: CASGHRDGQGGWPQHF.